The 17 T cell receptor beta chains below were found in one sample sequenced in a study of T cell repertoires in cytomegalovirus infection. TCRdb re-analysed the reads in MiXCR, keeping a single row per CDR3 protein. The sample consists of about 450,000 distinct CDR3 sequences, approximately 31% of them appearing once. Sequencing was done on a sample of PBMCs. The origin of the receptors is a human donor in good health (CMV status not recorded). Some clones in this sample may be carry-over from other donors' samples.

The V gene is TRBV14, the J gene TRBJ2-5; D possibly matches TRBD1 or TRBD2 (5 bases each). Germline CDR1 reads SGHDN; CDR2 reads FVKESK. V dropped 0 bases and J dropped 2 bases, with 13 bases sitting between them. This CDR3 has 16 residues. CDR3 DNA sequence: TGTGCCAGCAGCCAAGATCTGGGGGTGCGGCAAGAGACCCAGTACTTC. Protein sequence: CASSQDLGVRQETQYF.

The chain carries TRBV6-8 and TRBJ1-5; the D is unclear. V dropped 6 bases and J dropped 0 bases, with 21 bases sitting between them. The germline V gene has CDR1 MNHGY and CDR2 SAAAGT. The CDR3 is made up of 18 amino acids. The CDR3 reads CASRPAMGPKHSNQPQHF. CDR3 DNA: TGTGCCAGCAGGCCGGCAATGGGTCCCAAGCATAGCAATCAGCCCCAGCATTTT.

In regard to this clonotype: A junction end diverges from the germline sequence, so it may reflect a read error. V and J are TRBV4-1 and TRBJ1-2; no clear D. CDR1 and CDR2 from the germline V gene are MGHRA and YSYEKL. This CDR3 has 14 residues. The CDR3 DNA follows: TGTGCCAGCAGCCAAGAACACTTACACTATGGCTACACCTTC. Protein: CASSQEHLHYGYTF.

V usage is TRBV10-3 and J usage is TRBJ1-4; 7 nucleotides agree with TRBD1. CDR1 is ENHRY, CDR2 SYGVKD, per germline. The J segment lost 5 bases and the V segment lost 4 bases, leaving 7 bases of the junction unmatched. This CDR3 spans 15 amino acids. The CDR3 nucleotides are TGTGCCATCAGTGCAACGGGACAGAAAAATGAAAAACTGTTTTTT. Translating gives CAISATGQKNEKLFF.

The rearrangement joins TRBV6-6 to TRBJ1-5; possibly TRBD1 for D (5 bases). This CDR3 region has 13 residues. The V gene's germline CDR1 is MNHNY and CDR2 SVGAGI (reference sequence). Trimming shortened V by 9 bases and J by 4 bases, and 13 bases separated the two germline ends. This chain's CDR3 is CARSREGNQPQHF. For the CDR3, the DNA is TGTGCCAGAAGCAGGGAAGGGAATCAGCCCCAGCATTTT.

The rearrangement uses TRBV15 and TRBJ2-3, with D unresolved. This CDR3 comprises 17 residues. CDR1 is LNHNV, CDR2 YYDKDF, per germline (reference sequence). Trimming left V 5 bases short and J 3 bases short, with 21 bases between. The CDR3 loop is CATSARLRSVQTDTQYF. In DNA, the CDR3 is TGTGCCACCAGCGCAAGACTCCGCAGCGTTCAAACAGATACGCAGTATTTT.

This clonotype has a handful of counts. The genes are TRBV15 and TRBJ1-5; D is possibly TRBD1 (5 bases). The CDR3 is 15 residues long. V lost 5 bases and J 4 bases, leaving 15 bases between the germline ends. Germline loops: CDR1 LNHNV, CDR2 YYDKDF (reference sequence). Here the CDR3 reads CATSPGRGWNQPQHF. In DNA form, the CDR3 reads TGTGCCACCAGCCCGGGACGCGGGTGGAATCAGCCCCAGCATTTT.

The rearrangement links TRBV7-9 to TRBJ1-3; D is undetermined. The CDR3 has 18 residues. Trimming cost V 0 bases and J 0 bases, with 15 bases left between them. Germline V lookup: CDR1 SEHNR, CDR2 FQNEAQ (reference sequence). The CDR3 DNA is TGTGCCAGCAGCTTAGCGGGCCGGGCAGGCGACTCTGGAAACACCATATATTTT. Translation: CASSLAGRAGDSGNTIYF.

The chain recombines TRBV6-6 with TRBJ2-6, with TRBD1 identical over 7 bases. Losses at the gene ends were 5 bases for V and 2 bases for J; bases not matched to a gene: 15. Germline V gene data show CDR1 as MNHNY and CDR2 as SVGAGI (reference sequence). This CDR3 has 19 residues. This chain's CDR3 is CASSPRGDSGLTGANVLTF. CDR3 coding DNA: TGTGCCAGCAGTCCTCGAGGGGACAGCGGATTAACTGGGGCCAACGTCCTGACTTTC.

The gene calls are TRBV6-2 or TRBV6-3 and TRBJ1-2; D is unresolved. CDR3 length: 9 amino acids. Germline V gives CDR1 MNHEY, CDR2 SVGEGT. This chain's CDR3 is CARDDGYTF. CDR3 in DNA: TGTGCGCGCGACGATGGCTACACCTTC.

J is TRBJ2-5 and V is TRBV5-4; D perhaps matches TRBD1 (5 bases). With 2 bases removed from V and 1 base from J, the gap between germline ends came to 12 bases. The germline CDR1 and CDR2 sequences are SGHNT and YYREEE (reference sequence). The CDR3 runs 15 residues. CDR3: CASSFRRAFQETQYF. The CDR3 DNA sequence: TGTGCCAGCAGCTTCCGCAGGGCGTTCCAAGAGACCCAGTACTTC.

The chain recombines TRBV7-2 with TRBJ1-2; D gene uncertain. The CDR3 spans 16 residues. Germline V gives CDR1 SGHTA, CDR2 FQGNSA. Trimming pared 5 bases from V and 8 bases from J, leaving 24 bases between. CDR3 region: CASSPSGGRRGGGYTF. In nucleotides, the CDR3 is TGTGCCAGCAGCCCCTCCGGTGGACGTCGGGGTGGAGGCTACACCTTC.

The chain employs TRBV4-2 and TRBJ1-4, with TRBD1 matching 8 bases. The germline V gene encodes CDR1 LGHNA and CDR2 YNFKEQ. This CDR3 spans 15 amino acids. V trimming: 0 bases; J trimming: 8 bases; junction bases outside the gene matches: 5. The CDR3 DNA sequence: TGTGCCAGCAGCCAAGACGACAGGGGCAACGAAAAACTGTTTTTT. Translation: CASSQDDRGNEKLFF.

For this clonotype: One junction end disagrees with the germline gene, perhaps due to a read error. The chain carries TRBV2 and TRBJ2-3; 7 bases are a match to TRBD1. CDR3 length: 16 amino acids. Germline V gene data show CDR1 as SNHLY and CDR2 as FYNNEI. The CDR3 region is CASSEIGDRSTDRQYF. For the CDR3, the DNA is TGTGCCAGCAGCGAAATAGGGGACAGAAGCACAGATAGGCAGTATTTT.

The chain is built from TRBV7-2 and TRBJ1-1; tentatively, D is TRBD1 (6 bases). The CDR3 is 12 residues long. Trimming removed 2 bases at V and 13 bases at J, with 14 bases between. Looked up from germline, CDR1 is SGHTA and CDR2 is FQGNSA. In DNA form, the CDR3 reads TGTGCCAGCAGCTTAAACAGGGTAGATGATTTCTTT. It codes for CASSLNRVDDFF.

This chain joins TRBV5-4 and TRBJ1-1; 7 nucleotides match TRBD1. Germline V gene data show CDR1 as SGHNT and CDR2 as YYREEE (reference sequence). The CDR3 has 13 amino acids. With V trimmed by 4 bases and J by 5 bases, 5 bases remained unmatched. The CDR3 here is CASSTGEGTEAFF. The CDR3 DNA follows: TGTGCCAGCAGCACAGGGGAGGGGACTGAAGCTTTCTTT.

CDR3 region: CASSQGLSLANEQFF. CDR3 in DNA: TGCGCCAGCAGCCAAGGCCTCTCACTAGCGAATGAGCAGTTCTTC. The rearrangement links TRBV4-1 to TRBJ2-1, with 7 positions matching TRBD2. Germline CDR1 and CDR2: MGHRA and YSYEKL. Trimming at V came to 1 base and at J to 7 bases, leaving 7 bases not matched to a gene. CDR3 size: 15 residues.